The rows below give T cell receptor beta chains drawn from one sample of a study of cytomegalovirus exposure and HLA in healthy donors. Clones were sequenced by immunoSEQ multiplex PCR, and TCRdb holds only the in-frame ones, with some missing. The sample holds 90,000 to 150,000 clones; roughly four fifths are singletons and the top ten take 2.5% to 3.5%. Sequenced input: PBMCs. These receptor sequences come from a woman aged 25 to 39 in good health and CMV-seropositive. CDR3s include the opening cysteine and the closing phenylalanine or tryptophan. Fields, in order: V gene, D gene, J gene, clone size, CDR3 protein, CDR3 DNA. The D gene is left open where the match is weak. Some rows have no size entry. The others give once, few or many, or a class for an expanded clone.

V: TRBV7-9
D: .
J: TRBJ1-1
size: .
CDR3: CASSLGGGEAFF
DNA: TGTGCCAGCAGCTTAGGGGGGGGTGAAGCTTTCTTT

V: TRBV9
D: .
J: TRBJ1-3
size: .
CDR3: CASSPPGGGNTIYF
DNA: TGTGCCAGCAGCCCACCCGGCGGCGGAAACACCATATATTTT

V: TRBV15
D: TRBD2
J: TRBJ2-5
size: .
CDR3: CATSPRLNRGGQETQYF
DNA: TGTGCCACCAGCCCCCGGCTGAATCGGGGGGGCCAAGAGACCCAGTACTTC

V: TRBV7-8
D: .
J: TRBJ2-2
size: .
CDR3: CASSPNPRGGTGELFF
DNA: TGTGCCAGCAGCCCTAACCCTAGGGGTGGAACCGGGGAGCTGTTTTTT

V: TRBV5-6
D: .
J: TRBJ2-5
size: .
CDR3: CASSLQGPKLGTQYF
DNA: TGTGCCAGCAGCTTGCAGGGGCCGAAGCTCGGGACCCAGTACTTC

V: TRBV7-9
D: TRBD2
J: TRBJ2-3
size: .
CDR3: CASSLGTSEDTQYF
DNA: TGTGCCAGCAGCTTGGGGACTAGCGAAGATACGCAGTATTTT

V: TRBV12-5
D: .
J: TRBJ2-5
size: .
CDR3: CASGLAAGRGETQYF
DNA: TGTGCTAGTGGTTTGGCGGCCGGGAGAGGTGAGACCCAGTACTTC

V: TRBV25-1
D: TRBD1
J: TRBJ2-7
size: .
CDR3: CASSDDGTGGLQYF
DNA: TGTGCCAGCAGTGACGACGGGACAGGGGGCCTGCAGTACTTC

V: TRBV5-1
D: TRBD1
J: TRBJ1-6
size: .
CDR3: CASSFGQGAEPLHF
DNA: TGCGCCAGCAGCTTCGGACAGGGGGCCGAACCCCTCCACTTT

V: TRBV4-3
D: TRBD2
J: TRBJ2-3
size: .
CDR3: CASSPRNSGGTPSTDTQYF
DNA: TGCGCCAGCAGCCCTCGAAATAGCGGGGGGACACCTAGCACAGATACGCAGTATTTT

V: TRBV14
D: .
J: TRBJ1-6
size: .
CDR3: CASSPVGGRFNSPLHF
DNA: TGTGCCAGCAGCCCAGTGGGGGGGCGATTTAATTCACCCCTCCACTTT

V: TRBV6-5
D: .
J: TRBJ2-3
size: once
CDR3: CASSYGAPNTQYF
DNA: TGTGCCAGCAGTTACGGGGCCCCCAATACGCAGTATTTT

V: TRBV19
D: .
J: TRBJ2-3
size: .
CDR3: CASMQGARAGTQYF
DNA: TGTGCCAGTATGCAAGGGGCCCGTGCCGGTACGCAGTATTTT

V: TRBV5-1
D: .
J: TRBJ2-2
size: .
CDR3: CASSLDTRDTGELFF
DNA: TGCGCCAGCAGCTTGGACACCCGGGACACCGGGGAGCTGTTTTTT

V: TRBV30
D: TRBD1
J: TRBJ2-7
size: few
CDR3: CAWSHDRGDEQYF
DNA: TGTGCCTGGAGTCACGACAGGGGGGACGAGCAGTACTTC

V: TRBV11-3
D: .
J: TRBJ2-3
size: .
CDR3: CASSAETGRDTDTQYF
DNA: TGTGCCAGCAGCGCCGAGACAGGAAGGGACACAGATACGCAGTATTTT

V: TRBV4-3
D: TRBD2
J: TRBJ2-7
size: .
CDR3: CASSQESSGGYEQYF
DNA: TGCGCCAGCAGCCAAGAATCTAGCGGGGGGTACGAGCAGTACTTC

V: TRBV2
D: .
J: TRBJ2-2
size: .
CDR3: CASSLNTGTPNTGELFF
DNA: TGTGCCAGCAGCCTAAATACAGGGACCCCTAACACCGGGGAGCTGTTTTTT

V: TRBV19
D: .
J: TRBJ1-5
size: .
CDR3: CGKGVNQPQHF
DNA: TGTGGAAAGGGAGTGAATCAGCCCCAGCATTTT

V: TRBV4-3
D: .
J: TRBJ2-6
size: .
CDR3: CASSQDSFGANVLTF
DNA: TGCGCCAGCAGCCAAGACAGTTTTGGGGCCAACGTCCTGACTTTC

V: TRBV7-9
D: .
J: TRBJ1-3
size: .
CDR3: CASSGRVSGNTIYF
DNA: TGTGCCAGCAGCGGCAGGGTATCTGGAAACACCATATATTTT

V: TRBV2
D: .
J: TRBJ2-3
size: .
CDR3: CASSEARVWASGFDTQYF
DNA: TGTGCCAGCAGTGAAGCGCGGGTCTGGGCCTCAGGTTTCGATACGCAGTATTTT

V: TRBV7-8
D: TRBD2
J: TRBJ2-3
size: few
CDR3: CASSRSGGNTDTQYF
DNA: TGTGCCAGCAGCCGTAGCGGGGGGAACACAGATACGCAGTATTTT

V: TRBV5-1
D: .
J: TRBJ2-3
size: .
CDR3: CASSLGVEGDTQYF
DNA: TGCGCCAGCAGCTTGGGAGTGGAGGGAGATACGCAGTATTTT

V: TRBV6-5
D: .
J: TRBJ2-1
size: .
CDR3: CASSARSGSRNEQFF
DNA: TGTGCCAGCAGTGCCCGAAGTGGGTCGCGGAATGAGCAGTTCTTC

V: TRBV4-2
D: .
J: TRBJ1-5
size: .
CDR3: CASSQVRGFSPKPQHF
DNA: TGTGCCAGCAGCCAAGTACGGGGGTTCTCCCCAAAGCCCCAGCATTTT

V: TRBV28
D: .
J: TRBJ1-2
size: .
CDR3: CASFSANNYGYTF
DNA: TGTGCCAGCTTTTCTGCGAATAACTATGGCTACACCTTC

V: TRBV28
D: .
J: TRBJ1-5
size: .
CDR3: CASSKRQASNQPQHF
DNA: TGTGCCAGCAGTAAGAGACAGGCTAGCAATCAGCCCCAGCATTTT

V: TRBV30
D: .
J: TRBJ2-5
size: .
CDR3: CAWTLGGVETQYF
DNA: TGTGCCTGGACCCTAGGGGGGGTAGAGACCCAGTACTTC

V: TRBV6-5
D: .
J: TRBJ2-3
size: .
CDR3: CASSETSLDTQYF
DNA: TGTGCCAGCAGTGAGACTAGTTTAGATACGCAGTATTTT

V: TRBV5-6
D: TRBD1
J: TRBJ1-1
size: few
CDR3: CASSLVGPTGAQGEAFF
DNA: TGTGCCAGCAGCTTGGTGGGTCCTACAGGGGCGCAAGGAGAAGCTTTCTTT

V: TRBV4-3
D: TRBD2
J: TRBJ2-3
size: .
CDR3: CASSHEVTAGGRTDTQYF
DNA: TGCGCCAGCAGCCATGAAGTCACAGCGGGGGGCAGGACAGATACGCAGTATTTT

V: TRBV29-1
D: .
J: TRBJ1-1
size: few
CDR3: CSTDAGGQGTEAFF
DNA: TGCAGCACTGACGCGGGGGGGCAGGGGACTGAAGCTTTCTTT

V: TRBV9
D: .
J: TRBJ2-1
size: .
CDR3: CASSVDQHREQFF
DNA: TGTGCCAGCAGCGTAGACCAGCACAGAGAGCAGTTCTTC

V: TRBV18
D: TRBD2
J: TRBJ2-2
size: .
CDR3: CASSPPRTSSGELFF
DNA: TGTGCCAGCTCACCACCCCGGACTAGCTCCGGGGAGCTGTTTTTT

V: TRBV7-3
D: .
J: TRBJ2-2
size: .
CDR3: CASSLRAGTGELFF
DNA: TGTGCCAGCAGCTTAAGAGCAGGGACCGGGGAGCTGTTTTTT

V: TRBV2
D: TRBD2
J: TRBJ2-7
size: .
CDR3: CASSPGTSGGPYSYEQYF
DNA: TGTGCCAGCAGTCCCGGGACTAGCGGGGGGCCTTACTCCTACGAGCAGTACTTC

V: TRBV28
D: TRBD2
J: TRBJ2-5
size: once
CDR3: CACRLAGAETQYF
DNA: TGTGCCTGTCGACTAGCGGGGGCCGAGACCCAGTACTTC

V: TRBV5-8
D: TRBD1
J: TRBJ1-6
size: once
CDR3: CASSFRQGAYSPLHF
DNA: TGTGCCAGCAGCTTCCGGCAGGGGGCTTATTCACCCCTCCACTTT

V: TRBV5-4
D: TRBD1
J: TRBJ2-3
size: .
CDR3: CASSPTGGKSTDTQYF
DNA: TGTGCCAGCAGCCCGACAGGGGGTAAAAGCACAGATACGCAGTATTTT

V: TRBV4-3
D: .
J: TRBJ2-7
size: .
CDR3: CASSPNRISYEQYF
DNA: TGCGCCAGCAGCCCGAACAGGATATCCTACGAGCAGTACTTC

V: TRBV6-1
D: .
J: TRBJ2-4
size: .
CDR3: CASSLPGPRGF
DNA: TGTGCCAGCAGCCTCCCGGGACCCAGGGGATTC

V: TRBV2
D: TRBD2
J: TRBJ2-1
size: .
CDR3: CASSDALAGGLEQFF
DNA: TGTGCCAGCAGTGACGCCCTAGCGGGGGGGCTTGAGCAGTTCTTC

V: TRBV5-6
D: .
J: TRBJ1-1
size: .
CDR3: CASTPQWDMNTEAFF
DNA: TGTGCCAGCACCCCACAGTGGGACATGAACACTGAGGCTTTCTTT

V: TRBV28
D: TRBD1
J: TRBJ1-2
size: .
CDR3: CASSWTGGNRGYTF
DNA: TGTGCCAGCAGTTGGACAGGGGGAAATAGGGGCTACACCTTC

V: TRBV28
D: .
J: TRBJ2-3
size: few
CDR3: CASSPPGSQTDTQYF
DNA: TGTGCCAGCAGCCCCCCGGGTTCGCAGACAGATACGCAGTATTTT

V: TRBV19
D: .
J: TRBJ1-2
size: .
CDR3: CASTSRKNYGYTF
DNA: TGTGCCAGTACCAGTCGAAAAAACTATGGCTACACCTTC

V: TRBV19
D: .
J: TRBJ2-3
size: .
CDR3: CASSIRVTDTQYF
DNA: TGTGCCAGTAGTATCAGGGTTACAGATACGCAGTATTTT

V: TRBV7-3
D: .
J: TRBJ2-3
size: once
CDR3: CASSLTFPGTDTQYF
DNA: TGTGCCAGCAGCTTAACGTTCCCAGGCACAGATACGCAGTATTTT

V: TRBV6-4
D: .
J: TRBJ1-6
size: .
CDR3: CASSETGGSPLHF
DNA: TGTGCCAGCAGTGAAACCGGGGGTTCACCCCTCCACTTT

V: TRBV21-1
D: .
J: TRBJ1-6
size: .
CDR3: CASSKVGQPVKSPLHF
DNA: TGTGCCAGCAGCAAAGTGGGACAGCCGGTGAAATCACCCCTCCACTTT

V: TRBV7-9
D: .
J: TRBJ2-5
size: once
CDR3: CASSFEGVETQYF
DNA: TGTGCCAGCAGCTTTGAAGGGGTAGAGACCCAGTACTTC

V: TRBV29-1
D: .
J: TRBJ2-5
size: .
CDR3: CSVDIGGRETQYF
DNA: TGCAGCGTTGATATCGGGGGGCGAGAGACCCAGTACTTC

V: TRBV4-1
D: TRBD1
J: TRBJ1-2
size: .
CDR3: CASSQEGTGAGYTF
DNA: TGCGCCAGCAGCCAAGAAGGGACAGGGGCCGGCTACACCTTC